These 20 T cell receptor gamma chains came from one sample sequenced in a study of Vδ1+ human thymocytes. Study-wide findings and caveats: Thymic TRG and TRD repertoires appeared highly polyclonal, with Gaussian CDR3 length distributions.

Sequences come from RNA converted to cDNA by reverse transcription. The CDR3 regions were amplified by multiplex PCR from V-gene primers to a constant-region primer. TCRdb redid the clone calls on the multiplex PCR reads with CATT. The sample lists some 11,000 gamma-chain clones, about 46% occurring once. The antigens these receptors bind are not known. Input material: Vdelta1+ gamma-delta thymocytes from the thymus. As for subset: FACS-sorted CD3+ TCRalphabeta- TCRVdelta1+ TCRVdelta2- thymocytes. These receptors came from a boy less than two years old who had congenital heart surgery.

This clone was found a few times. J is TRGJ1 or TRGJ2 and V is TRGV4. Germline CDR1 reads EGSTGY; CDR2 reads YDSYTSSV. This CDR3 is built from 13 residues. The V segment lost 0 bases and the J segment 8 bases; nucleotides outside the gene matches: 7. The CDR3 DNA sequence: TGTGCCACCTGGGATGGGCTGTTGGATAAGAAACTCTTT. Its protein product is CATWDGLLDKKLF.

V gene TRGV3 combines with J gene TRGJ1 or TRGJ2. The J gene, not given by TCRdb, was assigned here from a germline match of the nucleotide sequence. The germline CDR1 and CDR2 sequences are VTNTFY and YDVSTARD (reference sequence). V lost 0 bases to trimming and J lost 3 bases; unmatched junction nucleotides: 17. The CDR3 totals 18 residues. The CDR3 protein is CATWDRRPRLNAYYKKLF. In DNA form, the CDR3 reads TGTGCCACCTGGGACAGGCGCCCGCGACTTAACGCTTATTATAAGAAACTCTTT.

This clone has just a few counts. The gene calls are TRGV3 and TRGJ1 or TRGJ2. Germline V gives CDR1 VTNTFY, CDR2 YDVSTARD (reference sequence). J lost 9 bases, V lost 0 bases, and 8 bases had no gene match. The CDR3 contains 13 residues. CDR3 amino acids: CATWDRGDGKKLF. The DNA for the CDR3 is TGTGCCACCTGGGACAGGGGCGACGGTAAGAAACTCTTT.

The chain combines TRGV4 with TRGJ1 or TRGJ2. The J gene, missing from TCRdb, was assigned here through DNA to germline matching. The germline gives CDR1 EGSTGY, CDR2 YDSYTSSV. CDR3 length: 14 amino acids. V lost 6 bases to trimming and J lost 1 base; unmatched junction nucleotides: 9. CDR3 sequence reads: CATWNWDNYYKKLF. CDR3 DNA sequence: TGTGCCACCTGGAATTGGGATAATTATTATAAGAAACTCTTT.

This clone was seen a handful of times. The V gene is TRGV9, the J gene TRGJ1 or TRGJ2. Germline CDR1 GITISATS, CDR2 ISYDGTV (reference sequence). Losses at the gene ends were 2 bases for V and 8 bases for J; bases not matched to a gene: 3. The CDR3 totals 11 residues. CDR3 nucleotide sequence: TGTGCCTTGTGGGAGGCCAATAAGAAACTCTTT. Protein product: CALWEANKKLF.

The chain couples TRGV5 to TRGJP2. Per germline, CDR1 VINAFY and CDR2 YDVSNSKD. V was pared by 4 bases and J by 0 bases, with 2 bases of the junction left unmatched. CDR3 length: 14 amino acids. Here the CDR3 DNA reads TGTGCCACCTGGGAGTATAGTAGTGATTGGATCAAGACGTTT. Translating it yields CATWEYSSDWIKTF.

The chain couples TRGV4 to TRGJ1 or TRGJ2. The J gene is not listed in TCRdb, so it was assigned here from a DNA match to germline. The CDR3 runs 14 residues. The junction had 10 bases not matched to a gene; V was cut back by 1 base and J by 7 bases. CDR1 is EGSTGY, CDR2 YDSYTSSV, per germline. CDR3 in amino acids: CATWDGRARYKKLF. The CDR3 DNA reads TGTGCCACCTGGGATGGCCGGGCCCGCTATAAGAAACTCTTT.

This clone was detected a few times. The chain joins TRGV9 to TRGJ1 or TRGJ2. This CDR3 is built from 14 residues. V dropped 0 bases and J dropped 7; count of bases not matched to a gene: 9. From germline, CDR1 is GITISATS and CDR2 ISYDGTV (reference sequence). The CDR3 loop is CALWEVQAGYKKLF. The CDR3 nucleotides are TGTGCCTTGTGGGAGGTGCAGGCTGGGTATAAGAAACTCTTT.

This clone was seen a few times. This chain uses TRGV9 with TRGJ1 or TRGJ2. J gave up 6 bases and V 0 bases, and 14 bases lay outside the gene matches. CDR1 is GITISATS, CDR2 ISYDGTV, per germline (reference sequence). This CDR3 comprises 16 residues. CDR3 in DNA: TGTGCCTTGTGGGAGGTGGGTCTTGGGGTTATTTATAAGAAACTCTTT. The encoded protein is CALWEVGLGVIYKKLF.

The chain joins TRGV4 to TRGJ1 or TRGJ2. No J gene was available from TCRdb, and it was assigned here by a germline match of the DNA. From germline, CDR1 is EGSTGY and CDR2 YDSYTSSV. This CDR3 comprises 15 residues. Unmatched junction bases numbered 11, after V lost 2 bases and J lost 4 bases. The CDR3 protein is CATWDVRQWYYKKLF. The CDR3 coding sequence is TGTGCCACCTGGGATGTGCGTCAATGGTATTATAAGAAACTCTTT.

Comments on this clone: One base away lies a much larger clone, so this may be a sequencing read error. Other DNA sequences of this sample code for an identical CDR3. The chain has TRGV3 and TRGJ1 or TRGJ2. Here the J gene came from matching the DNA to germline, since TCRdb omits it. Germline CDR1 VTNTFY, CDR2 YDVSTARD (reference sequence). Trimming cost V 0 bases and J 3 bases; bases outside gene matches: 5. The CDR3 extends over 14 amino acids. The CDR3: CATWDRPIYYKKLF. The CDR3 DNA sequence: TGTGCCACCTGGGACAGGCCGATTTATTATAAGAAACTCTTT.

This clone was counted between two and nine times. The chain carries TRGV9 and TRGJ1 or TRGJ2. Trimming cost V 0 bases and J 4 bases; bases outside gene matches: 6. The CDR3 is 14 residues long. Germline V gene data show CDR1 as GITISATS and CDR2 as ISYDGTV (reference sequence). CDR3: CALWEVQRYYKKLF. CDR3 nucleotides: TGTGCCTTGTGGGAGGTGCAACGGTATTATAAGAAACTCTTT.

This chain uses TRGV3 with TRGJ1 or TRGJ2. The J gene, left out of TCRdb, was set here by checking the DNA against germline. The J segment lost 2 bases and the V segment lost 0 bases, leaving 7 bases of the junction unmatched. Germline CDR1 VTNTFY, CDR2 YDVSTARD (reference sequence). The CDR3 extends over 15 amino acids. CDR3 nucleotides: TGTGCCACCTGGGACAGGCCGGGGGATTATTATAAGAAACTCTTT. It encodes CATWDRPGDYYKKLF.

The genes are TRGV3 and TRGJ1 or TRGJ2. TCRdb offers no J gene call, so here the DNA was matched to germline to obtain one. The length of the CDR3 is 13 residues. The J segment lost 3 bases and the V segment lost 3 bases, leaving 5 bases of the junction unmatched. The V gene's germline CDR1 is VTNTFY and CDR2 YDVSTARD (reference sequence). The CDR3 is CATWDFFYYKKLF. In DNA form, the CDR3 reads TGTGCCACCTGGGACTTTTTTTATTATAAGAAACTCTTT.

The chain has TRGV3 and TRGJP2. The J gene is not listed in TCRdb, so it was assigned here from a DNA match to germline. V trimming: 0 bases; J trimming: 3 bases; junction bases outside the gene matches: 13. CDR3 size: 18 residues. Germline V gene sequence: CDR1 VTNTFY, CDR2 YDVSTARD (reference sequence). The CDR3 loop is CATWDRPGDSGSDWIKTF. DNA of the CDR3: TGTGCCACCTGGGACAGGCCCGGGGATAGTGGTAGTGATTGGATCAAGACGTTT.

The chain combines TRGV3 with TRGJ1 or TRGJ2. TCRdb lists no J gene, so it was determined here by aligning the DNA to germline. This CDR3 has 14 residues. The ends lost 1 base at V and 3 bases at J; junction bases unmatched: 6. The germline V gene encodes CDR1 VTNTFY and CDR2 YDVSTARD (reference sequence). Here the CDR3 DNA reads TGTGCCACCTGGGACAGTACAATTTATTATAAGAAACTCTTT. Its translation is CATWDSTIYYKKLF.

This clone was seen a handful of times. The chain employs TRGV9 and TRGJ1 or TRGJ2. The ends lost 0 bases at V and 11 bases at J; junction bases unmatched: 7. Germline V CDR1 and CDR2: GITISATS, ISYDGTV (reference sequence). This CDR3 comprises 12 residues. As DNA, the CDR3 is TGTGCCTTGTGGGAGGTGCACTGGGAGAAACTCTTT. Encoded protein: CALWEVHWEKLF.

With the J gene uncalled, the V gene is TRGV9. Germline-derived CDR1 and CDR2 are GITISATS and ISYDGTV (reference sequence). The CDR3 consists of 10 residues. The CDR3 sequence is CALGVNKKIF. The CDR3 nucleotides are TGTGCCTTGGGCGTCAATAAGAAAATATTT.

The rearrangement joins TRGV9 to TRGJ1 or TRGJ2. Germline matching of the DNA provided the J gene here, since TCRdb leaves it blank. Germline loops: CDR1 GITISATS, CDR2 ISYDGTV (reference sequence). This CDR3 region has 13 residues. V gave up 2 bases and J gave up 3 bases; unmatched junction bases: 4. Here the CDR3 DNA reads TGTGCCTTGTGGGAGGCTACTTATTATAAGAAACTCTTT. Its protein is CALWEATYYKKLF.

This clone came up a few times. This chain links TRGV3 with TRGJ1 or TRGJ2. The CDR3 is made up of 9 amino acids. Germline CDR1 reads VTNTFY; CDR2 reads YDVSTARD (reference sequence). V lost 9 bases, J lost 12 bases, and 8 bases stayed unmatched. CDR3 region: CATSKGKLF. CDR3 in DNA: TGTGCCACCAGCAAGGGGAAACTCTTT.